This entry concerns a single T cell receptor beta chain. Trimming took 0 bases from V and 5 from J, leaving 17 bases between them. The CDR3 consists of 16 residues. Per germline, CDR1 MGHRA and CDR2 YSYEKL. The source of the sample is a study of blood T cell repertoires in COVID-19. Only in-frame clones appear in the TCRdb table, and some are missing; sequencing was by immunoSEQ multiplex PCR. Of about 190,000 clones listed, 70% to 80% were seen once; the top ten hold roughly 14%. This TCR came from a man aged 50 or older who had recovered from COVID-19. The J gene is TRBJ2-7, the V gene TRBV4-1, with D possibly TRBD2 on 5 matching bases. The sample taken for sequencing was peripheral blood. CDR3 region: CASSQDSISRVNEQYF. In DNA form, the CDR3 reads TGCGCCAGCAGCCAAGATTCAATATCGCGGGTGAACGAGCAGTACTTC.